A single T cell receptor beta chain is shown here with its context. No antigen is known for it. MiXCR, run by TCRdb on the reads, gives a single entry per CDR3 protein. The table records around 170,000 distinct CDR3 sequences, approximately 17% of them present only once. These data originate in a study of T cell repertoires in cytomegalovirus infection. Overall study: Both CMV infection and a matching HLA type were indicated by public TCR beta signatures. Study results and limitations: CMV-specific HLA-C-restricted TCR beta clonotypes dominated the ex vivo response. Cumulative public TCR beta family frequency identified CMV carriers with the relevant HLA.

Germline CDR1 reads SGHVS; CDR2 reads FNYEAQ. The CDR3 spans 15 residues. The V end lost 5 bases, the J end lost 8 bases, and 19 bases lay between the germline ends. This TCR was sampled from a human donor in good health (CMV status not recorded). Some clones in this sample may be carry-over from other donors' samples. Sample: CD8+ T cells from PBMCs. The J gene is TRBJ2-1, the V gene TRBV7-6; tentative D call: TRBD1 (6 bases). The CDR3 loop is CASSQGQRIVHEQFF. The CDR3 nucleotides read TGTGCCAGCAGCCAAGGACAGCGGATCGTGCATGAGCAGTTCTTC.